This T cell receptor beta chain was sequenced during a study of siplizumab effects on memory and regulatory T cells. Trimming took 4 bases from V and 9 from J, leaving 13 bases between them. Germline V gene lookup returns CDR1 SEHNR and CDR2 FQNEAQ (reference sequence). This CDR3 comprises 13 residues. Sequencing was performed with immunoSEQ multiplex PCR; in TCRdb, only in-frame clones are kept and a portion is missing. The sample includes around 87,000 clones, about 90% of them seen just once. This TCR was recovered from a human donor in good health. Sequencing was performed on CD4+ T cells sorted from blood. V is TRBV7-9 and J is TRBJ2-1, with D unresolved. CDR3: CASSSAALGEQFF. CDR3 nucleotides: TGTGCCAGCAGCTCTGCAGCGCTCGGTGAGCAGTTCTTC.